Below are 30 T cell receptor beta chains sequenced from a single sample in a study of identical twins. MiXCR, applied by TCRdb to the 5' RACE reads, yields one record per CDR3 protein. Of about 520,000 distinct CDR3 sequences in the sample, roughly 21% were seen once. These same records also appear under a second study, on T cells expressing NK-cell markers.

Sequences were obtained from CD4+ T cells sorted from blood. The receptor source for this set is a young woman in good health.

Only a few counts were recorded for this clonotype. The chain links TRBV5-1 to TRBJ1-1; D not certain. This CDR3 is built from 13 residues. Trimming left V 7 bases short and J 0 bases short, with 10 bases between. The V gene's germline CDR1 is SGHRS and CDR2 YFSETQ. CDR3 coding DNA: TGCGCCAGCTTTGCAGGCGTGAACACTGAAGCTTTCTTT. It encodes CASFAGVNTEAFF. The full variable domain, completed using reference TRBV5-1 and TRBJ1-1, is KAGVTQTPRYLIKTRGQQVTLSCSPISGHRSVSWYQQTPGQGLQFLFEYFSETQRNKGNFPGRFSGRQFSNSRSEMNVSTLELGDSALYLCASFAGVNTEAFFGQGTRLTVV.

This clonotype was detected only a few times. The gene calls are TRBV3-1 and TRBJ1-2; D is unclear. Germline CDR1 is LGHDT and CDR2 is YNNKEL (reference sequence). The V and J ends lost 0 bases and 8 bases respectively, with 7 bases between them. CDR3 length equals 12 residues. The CDR3 bases are TGTGCCAGCAGCCAAGAAGGGAAAGGCTACACCTTC. Protein: CASSQEGKGYTF. Together with reference TRBV3-1 and TRBJ1-2, the CDR3 gives the full variable domain: DTAVSQTPKYLVTQMGNDKSIKCEQNLGHDTMYWYKQDSKKFLKIMFSYNNKELIINETVPNRFSPKSPDKAHLNLHINSLELGDSAVYFCASSQEGKGYTFGSGTRLTVV.

This clonotype has just a few counts. This rearrangement joins TRBV9 to TRBJ1-1; D remains ambiguous. V lost 0 bases to trimming and J lost 0 bases, with 3 bases between them. The CDR3 has 13 residues. Germline lookup yields CDR1 SGDLS and CDR2 YYNGEE. CDR3 sequence reads: CASSVEMNTEAFF. In DNA form, the CDR3 reads TGTGCCAGCAGCGTAGAGATGAACACTGAAGCTTTCTTT.

This chain uses TRBV18 with TRBJ2-5; D gene unclear. Trimming pared 2 bases from V and 5 bases from J, leaving 9 bases between. In germline, CDR1 is KGHSH, CDR2 LQKENI. CDR3 length: 13 residues. CDR3 sequence (DNA): TGTGCCAGCTCACCAAATCTTGCGGAGACCCAGTACTTC. It yields the protein CASSPNLAETQYF.

The V and J genes are TRBV20-1 and TRBJ2-7; 8 nucleotides line up with TRBD2. Germline CDR1 and CDR2: DFQATT and SNEGSKA (reference sequence). CDR3 length: 12 residues. The CDR3: CSALPGGTEQYF. Written as DNA, the CDR3 is TGCAGCGCACTACCGGGAGGGACGGAGCAGTACTTC.

The genes are TRBV12-3 or TRBV12-4 and TRBJ1-2, with 10 positions matching TRBD1. This CDR3 comprises 15 residues. Trimming removed 6 bases from V and 4 bases from J; junction bases left unmatched: 8. CDR3 residues: CASSPDRGRAYGYTF. In DNA form, the CDR3 reads TGTGCCAGCAGCCCTGACAGGGGGCGCGCCTATGGCTACACCTTC.

This chain joins TRBV7-2 and TRBJ2-3; the D gene is possibly TRBD1 (6 bases). V lost 1 base to trimming and J lost 0 bases, with 14 bases between them. The germline V gene encodes CDR1 SGHTA and CDR2 FQGNSA. This CDR3 region has 17 residues. The CDR3 DNA sequence: TGTGCCAGCAGCTTAGTGTGGGGACAAGCTAGCACAGATACGCAGTATTTT. The encoded protein is CASSLVWGQASTDTQYF.

Only a few counts were recorded for this clonotype. This rearrangement joins TRBV20-1 to TRBJ1-2; D is ambiguous. V lost 5 bases and J lost 1, with 11 bases in between. This CDR3 region has 13 residues. Germline V gene data show CDR1 as DFQATT and CDR2 as SNEGSKA (reference sequence). CDR3 in DNA: TGCAGTGCTTTCCAGCCCAATAACTATGGCTACACCTTC. Translating gives CSAFQPNNYGYTF.

J is TRBJ2-7 and V is TRBV15; D not certain. CDR3 size: 13 residues. CDR1 LNHNV and CDR2 YYDKDF come from the germline V gene (reference sequence). The V gene lost 5 bases and the J gene lost 1 base, with 9 bases spanning the gap. CDR3 sequence reads: CATSVGKSYEQYF. The CDR3 bases are TGTGCCACCAGCGTGGGGAAATCCTACGAGCAGTACTTC.

Concerning this clonotype: A junction boundary mismatches the germline segment, possibly from a read error. CDR3 in DNA: TGTGCCAGCAGTTCCCCGGGACAGACAACTCAAATGAACACTGAAGCTTCCTTT. This sequence encodes CASSSPGQTTQMNTEASF. The chain has TRBV6-5 and TRBJ1-1, with 7 bases matching TRBD1. Per germline, CDR1 MNHEY and CDR2 SVGAGI. The length of the CDR3 is 18 residues.

The V gene is TRBV2, the J gene TRBJ2-1; 8 nucleotides line up with TRBD2. Trimming cost V 4 bases and J 4 bases; bases outside gene matches: 3. The germline V gene encodes CDR1 SNHLY and CDR2 FYNNEI. CDR3 length: 14 amino acids. In nucleotides, the CDR3 is TGTGCCAGCAGTGTGGGACTAGGGTACAATGAGCAGTTCTTC. Encoded protein: CASSVGLGYNEQFF. The whole variable domain, remainder taken from reference TRBV2 and TRBJ2-1, is EPEVTQTPSHQVTQMGQEVILRCVPISNHLYFYWYRQILGQKVEFLVSFYNNEISEKSEIFDDQFSVERPDGSNFTLKIRSTKLEDSAMYFCASSVGLGYNEQFFGPGTRLTVL.

The chain has TRBV7-8 and TRBJ2-1; 7 positions match TRBD1. CDR1 and CDR2 from the germline V gene are SGHVS and FQNEAQ. The CDR3 is 16 amino acids. The V and J ends lost 5 bases and 5 bases, in that order; junction bases with no gene match: 12. This chain's CDR3 is CASSTRQGYRNNEQFF. The CDR3 region has the DNA TGTGCCAGCAGCACCCGACAGGGTTATAGAAACAATGAGCAGTTCTTC.

The chain carries TRBV20-1 and TRBJ2-7; the D gene is possibly TRBD2 (5 bases). This CDR3 spans 16 amino acids. Trimming removed 0 bases at V and 6 bases at J, with 21 bases between. Germline-derived CDR1 and CDR2 are DFQATT and SNEGSKA (reference sequence). In nucleotides, the CDR3 is TGCAGTGCTAGAGATAGTTCGGGATCCCAAGGTTCCGAGCAGTACTTC. Translation: CSARDSSGSQGSEQYF.

This clonotype was detected ten times or more. V and J are TRBV5-1 and TRBJ2-7; TRBD1 matches 10 bases. This CDR3 spans 18 amino acids. Germline CDR1 reads SGHRS; CDR2 reads YFSETQ. Trimming removed 3 bases from V and 5 bases from J; junction bases left unmatched: 17. The chain's CDR3 is CASSSLLPRGTGVHEQYF. The DNA for the CDR3 is TGCGCCAGCAGCTCCCTATTACCCCGCGGGACAGGGGTCCACGAGCAGTACTTC.

The table lists this clonotype with a few counts. The chain employs TRBV20-1 and TRBJ2-1; no clear D gene. Germline CDR1 and CDR2: DFQATT and SNEGSKA (reference sequence). V was shortened by 6 bases and J by 8 bases, with 11 bases between the two germline ends. The CDR3 is made up of 11 amino acids. For the CDR3, the DNA is TGCAGTGCCAACCTACGCGATGAGCAGTTCTTC. Protein product: CSANLRDEQFF.

This clonotype was seen many times. The chain couples TRBV12-3 or TRBV12-4 to TRBJ1-4; D call uncertain. The V end lost 3 bases, the J end lost 7 bases, and 9 bases lay between the germline ends. CDR3 length: 13 residues. The CDR3 reads CASSLAEGEKLFF. The CDR3 nucleotides read TGTGCCAGCAGTTTGGCGGAGGGTGAAAAACTGTTTTTT.

The chain uses TRBV7-2 and TRBJ2-1; 9 nucleotides align to TRBD1. The CDR3 has 16 amino acids. The germline V gene encodes CDR1 SGHTA and CDR2 FQGNSA. V was clipped by 5 bases and J by 8 bases; unmatched bases: 13. The CDR3 sequence is CASSRTSRTGVDEQFF. In nucleotides, the CDR3 is TGTGCCAGCAGCCGAACCTCCCGGACAGGGGTGGATGAGCAGTTCTTC. The full variable domain, its missing parts supplied by reference TRBV7-2 and TRBJ2-1, is GAGVSQSPSNKVTEKGKDVELRCDPISGHTALYWYRQSLGQGLEFLIYFQGNSAPDKSGLPSDRFSAERTGGSVSTLTIQRTQQEDSAVYLCASSRTSRTGVDEQFFGPGTRLTVL.

The chain employs TRBV7-2 and TRBJ2-2, with D perhaps given as TRBD1 or TRBD2 (5 bases each). Germline V CDR1 and CDR2: SGHTA, FQGNSA. This CDR3 has 15 amino acids. V dropped 2 bases and J dropped 8 bases, with 15 bases sitting between them. The CDR3 DNA reads TGTGCCAGCAGCTTAAACCGGGGCGATATTGGGGAGCTGTTTTTT. This codes for CASSLNRGDIGELFF.

The J gene is TRBJ2-2, the V gene TRBV6-1; D uncertain. V gave up 6 bases and J gave up 5 bases, with 13 bases separating them. Germline lookup yields CDR1 MNHNS and CDR2 SASEGT. CDR3 size: 14 residues. CDR3 region: CASRTWGKTGELFF. CDR3 coding DNA: TGTGCCAGCAGGACCTGGGGAAAGACCGGGGAGCTGTTTTTT.

A few counts support this clonotype. The chain is built from TRBV5-1 and TRBJ2-7; no firm D call. The V gene lost 2 bases and the J gene lost 0 bases, with 9 bases spanning the gap. The CDR3 runs to 14 residues. The germline CDR1 and CDR2 sequences are SGHRS and YFSETQ. CDR3 region: CASSFLTDSYEQYF. DNA of the CDR3: TGCGCCAGCAGCTTCCTCACAGACTCCTACGAGCAGTACTTC.

This clonotype was seen many times. J is TRBJ2-7 and V is TRBV20-1; 9 nucleotides align to TRBD1. Per germline, CDR1 DFQATT and CDR2 SNEGSKA (reference sequence). With V trimmed by 1 base and J by 3 bases, 10 bases remained unmatched. CDR3 length: 16 residues. This CDR3 reads CSARGRGTGFFYEQYF. In DNA form, the CDR3 reads TGCAGTGCTAGAGGGAGGGGGACAGGGTTCTTCTACGAGCAGTACTTC.

The chain combines TRBV9 with TRBJ2-5; D possibly corresponds to TRBD1 (6 bases). The V gene's germline CDR1 is SGDLS and CDR2 YYNGEE. The CDR3 consists of 15 residues. V lost 4 bases and J 3 bases, leaving 16 bases between the germline ends. The DNA for the CDR3 is TGTGCCAGCAGCCCCCAATGGGACATAGAAGAGACCCAGTACTTC. Protein sequence: CASSPQWDIEETQYF.

This clonotype was counted ten times or more. The V gene is TRBV12-3 or TRBV12-4, the J gene TRBJ2-1; 7 nucleotides align to TRBD2. This CDR3 region has 16 residues. V dropped 4 bases and J dropped 4; count of bases not matched to a gene: 10. The CDR3 bases are TGTGCCAGCAGTTCCTCTAGCGGAGGACGATACAATGAGCAGTTCTTC. It yields the protein CASSSSSGGRYNEQFF.

This clonotype occurred many times. The chain combines TRBV12-3 or TRBV12-4 with TRBJ1-5, with D hard to call. The CDR3 runs 11 residues. V was clipped by 4 bases and J by 6 bases, with 4 bases between them. This CDR3 is CASSSGQPQHF. CDR3 DNA sequence: TGTGCCAGCAGTTCGGGTCAGCCCCAGCATTTT.

The chain is built from TRBV7-9 and TRBJ2-3; 8 nucleotides agree with TRBD2. This CDR3 is 16 amino acids long. CDR1 is SEHNR, CDR2 FQNEAQ, per germline (reference sequence). The ends lost 3 bases at V and 8 bases at J; junction bases unmatched: 13. DNA of the CDR3: TGTGCCAGCAGCTTTGACCGGGAGGGCTGGGAAGGTACGCAGTATTTT. It yields the protein CASSFDREGWEGTQYF.

This clonotype has a handful of counts. The CDR3 sequence: CSASLGAGIQYF. CDR3 bases: TGCAGTGCTAGTTTGGGCGCCGGCATTCAGTACTTC. The V call is TRBV20-1, the J call TRBJ2-4; D is unclear. Per germline, CDR1 DFQATT and CDR2 SNEGSKA (reference sequence). The length of the CDR3 is 12 residues. V was trimmed by 3 bases and J by 9 bases, leaving 12 bases between them.

The chain carries TRBV29-1 and TRBJ2-4; D may be TRBD1 (5 bases). Trimming left V 4 bases short and J 8 bases short, with 15 bases between. The V gene's germline CDR1 is SQVTM and CDR2 ANQGSEA. CDR3 length equals 13 residues. For the CDR3, the DNA is TGCAGCGTTGTGCTTGAAAGGGGCCACATTCAGTACTTC. This encodes CSVVLERGHIQYF.

The V call is TRBV20-1, the J call TRBJ1-2; D possibly corresponds to TRBD1 (5 bases). The germline V and J ends were trimmed by 3 bases and 5 bases, with 16 bases remaining between them. This CDR3 is built from 14 residues. CDR1 and CDR2 (germline): DFQATT, SNEGSKA (reference sequence). The CDR3 region has the DNA TGCAGTGCTAGCCTCGGGGGGTGGGGTTATGGCTACACCTTC. It is translated as CSASLGGWGYGYTF.

The chain couples TRBV18 to TRBJ2-5; weak D call: TRBD2 (6 bases). Per the germline V gene, CDR1 is KGHSH and CDR2 is LQKENI. Trimming stripped 2 bases from V and 6 bases from J, with 10 bases between. This CDR3 comprises 13 residues. DNA of the CDR3: TGTGCCAGCTCACCATGGGGGGTGCAGACCCAGTACTTC. It codes for CASSPWGVQTQYF.

CDR3 coding DNA: TGTGCCAGCAGTTTTACGGACAGAGACAATGAGCAGTTCTTC. Protein product: CASSFTDRDNEQFF. This chain connects TRBV12-3 or TRBV12-4 to TRBJ2-1, with a tentative D call TRBD1 (6 bases). Trimming took 3 bases from V and 5 from J, leaving 11 bases between them. The CDR3 has 14 amino acids.